The 10 T cell receptor beta chains given below trace back to one sample, sequenced in a study of beta chain features in type 1 diabetes. Study results and limitations: Moderately but significantly shorter TCRB CDR3s were found in Type 1 diabetes patients in all four CD4+ subsets.

The antigens these receptors bind are not known. The authors reverse transcribed all of the isolated RNA, so sequencing captured expressed TCRB transcripts. Sequenced by immunoSEQ multiplex PCR; TCRdb stores in-frame clones only, minus some. The sample includes fewer than 30,000 clones, 69% of them seen just once. Sequencing was performed on Tregs from blood. These receptors originate from a young man with type 1 diabetes.

A few counts support this clone. The chain employs TRBV18 and TRBJ2-5, with D possibly matching TRBD2 (6 bases). Trimming stripped 3 bases from V and 5 bases from J, with 7 bases between. CDR1 is KGHSH and CDR2 is LQKENI in the germline V gene. The CDR3 has 12 residues. The CDR3 loop is CASSPAGETQYF. As DNA, the CDR3 is TGTGCCAGCTCACCTGCGGGGGAGACCCAGTACTTC.

This sequence joins TRBV7-2 and TRBJ2-7, with TRBD2 identical over 9 bases. V gave up 4 bases and J gave up 3 bases; unmatched junction bases: 4. Per germline, CDR1 SGHTA and CDR2 FQGNSA. The CDR3 extends over 14 amino acids. CDR3: CASSSLAGGYEQYF. The CDR3 region has the DNA TGTGCCAGCAGCTCACTAGCGGGCGGCTACGAGCAGTACTTC.

This clone was seen a handful of times. This chain uses TRBV9 with TRBJ2-7, with D possibly being TRBD1 (6 bases). Germline V gene data show CDR1 as SGDLS and CDR2 as YYNGEE. Trimming took off 4 bases at V and 0 bases at J, with 14 bases between the two ends. This CDR3 spans 15 amino acids. The CDR3, as DNA: TGTGCCAGCAGCCCACGGACAGTCATCTCCTACGAGCAGTACTTC. Translating it yields CASSPRTVISYEQYF. Together with reference TRBV9 and TRBJ2-7, the CDR3 gives the full variable domain: DSGVTQTPKHLITATGQRVTLRCSPRSGDLSVYWYQQSLDQGLQFLIQYYNGEERAKGNILERFSAQQFPDLHSELNLSSLELGDSALYFCASSPRTVISYEQYFGPGTRLTVT.

V is TRBV7-9 and J is TRBJ2-1; 10 bases match TRBD2. The CDR3 spans 17 residues. Unmatched junction bases numbered 13, after V lost 1 base and J lost 10 bases. Germline CDR1 reads SEHNR; CDR2 reads FQNEAQ (reference sequence). CDR3 amino acids: CASSLGVTAGGPEEQFF. The DNA for the CDR3 is TGTGCCAGCAGCTTAGGAGTGACAGCGGGGGGGCCAGAGGAGCAGTTCTTC.

This clone was picked up one time. V and J are TRBV20-1 and TRBJ2-2, with unresolved D. The CDR3 extends over 10 amino acids. Germline CDR1 reads DFQATT; CDR2 reads SNEGSKA (reference sequence). Trimming left V 3 bases short and J 6 bases short, with 2 bases between. CDR3 residues: CSASAGELFF. The CDR3, as DNA: TGCAGTGCTAGCGCCGGGGAGCTGTTTTTT.

The chain employs TRBV11-2 and TRBJ2-3, with a weak D call TRBD1 (6 bases). V gave up 5 bases and J gave up 2 bases, with 17 bases separating them. The CDR3 extends over 16 amino acids. CDR1 and CDR2 from the germline V gene are SGHAT and FQNNGV. Here the CDR3 DNA reads TGTGCCAGCAGCCCCTTGAAGGGGGATTCCACAGATACGCAGTATTTT. Translating it yields CASSPLKGDSTDTQYF.

This chain uses TRBV2 with TRBJ2-7; D call uncertain. The CDR3 extends over 11 amino acids. The ends were cut back, 2 bases at V and 6 bases at J, with 5 bases in the middle. Germline CDR1 and CDR2: SNHLY and FYNNEI. Here the CDR3 reads CASSETPEQYF. The CDR3 DNA reads TGTGCCAGCAGTGAAACACCCGAGCAGTACTTC.

The chain couples TRBV28 to TRBJ2-5, with 9 bases that match TRBD1. V was pared by 2 bases and J by 5 bases, with 9 bases of the junction left unmatched. The germline CDR1 and CDR2 sequences are MDHEN and SYDVKM. This CDR3 region has 16 residues. CDR3 coding DNA: TGTGCCAGCAGTTTAAACAGGGGGCCGGTCGGGGAGACCCAGTACTTC. Translating it yields CASSLNRGPVGETQYF. The complete variable domain, with remaining parts taken from reference TRBV28 and TRBJ2-5, reads DVKVTQSSRYLVKRTGEKVFLECVQDMDHENMFWYRQDPGLGLRLIYFSYDVKMKEKGDIPEGYSVSREKKERFSLILESASTNQTSMYLCASSLNRGPVGETQYFGPGTRLLVL.

J is TRBJ2-3 and V is TRBV30, with 9 positions matching TRBD2. The CDR3 runs 15 residues. Germline CDR1 and CDR2: GTSNPN and SVGIG (reference sequence). The V segment lost 1 base and the J segment 3 bases; nucleotides outside the gene matches: 5. CDR3 region: CAWSDSGRMTDTQYF. The CDR3, as DNA: TGTGCCTGGAGTGACAGCGGGAGGATGACAGATACGCAGTATTTT.

This clone showed up just once. The CDR3, as DNA: TGTGCCAGCAGCTTAGCCTCGGGAGTGTACGAGCAGTACTTC. As protein: CASSLASGVYEQYF. This chain joins TRBV7-2 and TRBJ2-7; perhaps TRBD2 as D (6 bases). The V end was cut by 0 bases, the J end by 4 bases, with 10 bases between. CDR1 is SGHTA, CDR2 FQGNSA, per germline. The CDR3 has 14 amino acids.